Below are 18 T cell receptor beta chains sequenced from a single sample in a study of CD8 T cells in ankylosing spondylitis. One entry per CDR3 protein results from TCRdb running MiXCR on the 5' RACE reads. The sample carries roughly 240,000 distinct CDR3 sequences, 8% to 10% recorded once. The sample was blood, either unsorted or a sorted T cell fraction (not recorded which). The source is a female donor with ankylosing spondylitis or in good health (not recorded which).

The sample holds a few counts of this clonotype. The rearrangement links TRBV29-1 to TRBJ2-1, with D unresolved. Trimming took off 0 bases at V and 7 bases at J, with 10 bases between the two ends. From germline, CDR1 is SQVTM and CDR2 ANQGSEA. The CDR3 contains 13 residues. Here the CDR3 reads CSVEDSPANEQFF. The DNA of the CDR3 is TGCAGCGTTGAAGATAGTCCAGCTAATGAGCAGTTCTTC.

In its sample, this clonotype was seen many times. This rearrangement joins TRBV3-1 to TRBJ1-2; D call uncertain. Trimming pared 0 bases from V and 4 bases from J, leaving 12 bases between. Germline CDR1 LGHDT, CDR2 YNNKEL (reference sequence). This CDR3 contains 15 residues. In DNA, the CDR3 is TGTGCCAGCAGCCAAGATGAGGGCGGAGGCTATGGCTACACCTTC. Residues: CASSQDEGGGYGYTF.

This clonotype was observed at least ten times. The chain combines TRBV27 with TRBJ2-7, with D possibly matching TRBD2 (6 bases). V dropped 4 bases and J dropped 7 bases, with 11 bases sitting between them. Germline V gene sequence: CDR1 MNHEY, CDR2 SMNVEV (reference sequence). The CDR3 is 12 residues long. CDR3 DNA sequence: TGTGCCAGCAGTTATGCGGGACGAGAGCAGTACTTC. This encodes CASSYAGREQYF.

This chain links TRBV7-2 with TRBJ2-1, with unresolved D. Trimming pared 1 base from V and 7 bases from J, leaving 8 bases between. The germline V gene encodes CDR1 SGHTA and CDR2 FQGNSA. This CDR3 is built from 13 residues. The CDR3 region has the DNA TGTGCCAGCAGCTTAGGACTGGATAATGAGCAGTTCTTC. Translation gives CASSLGLDNEQFF.

This sequence joins TRBV20-1 and TRBJ2-5, with D possibly matching TRBD1 (6 bases). This CDR3 has 12 residues. Trimming cost V 5 bases and J 4 bases, with 11 bases left between them. CDR1 is DFQATT and CDR2 is SNEGSKA in the germline V gene (reference sequence). The CDR3 loop reads CSADRGGETQYF. In DNA, the CDR3 is TGCAGTGCTGACCGAGGGGGAGAGACCCAGTACTTC.

There are many counts of this clonotype. The chain recombines TRBV3-1 with TRBJ2-5, with a weak D call TRBD2 (6 bases). V gave up 3 bases and J gave up 2 bases, with 13 bases separating them. This CDR3 spans 15 amino acids. Germline values: CDR1 LGHDT, CDR2 YNNKEL (reference sequence). In nucleotides, the CDR3 is TGTGCCAGCAGCCAGGAGGGCCCGACACAAGAGACCCAGTACTTC. Protein product: CASSQEGPTQETQYF.

This clonotype was picked up many times. This chain uses TRBV7-8 with TRBJ2-1; TRBD2 matches 14 bases. J was trimmed by 6 bases and V by 4 bases; bases with no gene match: 2. Germline CDR1 and CDR2: SGHVS and FQNEAQ. The CDR3 consists of 15 residues. The CDR3 sequence: CASSWTSGRFNEQFF. Written as DNA, the CDR3 is TGTGCCAGCAGCTGGACTAGCGGGAGGTTCAATGAGCAGTTCTTC.

Ten or more counts support this clonotype. The V gene is TRBV28, the J gene TRBJ1-1; D call uncertain. V lost 3 bases, J lost 4 bases, and 9 bases lay in between. CDR1 and CDR2 (germline): MDHEN, SYDVKM. CDR3 length: 13 residues. The CDR3 reads CASSLFRSTEAFF. CDR3 DNA sequence: TGTGCCAGCAGTTTGTTCAGAAGCACTGAAGCTTTCTTT.

At least ten counts were recorded for this clonotype. The J gene is TRBJ2-2, the V gene TRBV7-2, with 7 bases fitting TRBD2. Germline loops: CDR1 SGHTA, CDR2 FQGNSA. Trimming removed 3 bases from V and 5 bases from J; junction bases left unmatched: 3. The CDR3 contains 14 residues. CDR3 in DNA: TGTGCCAGCAGCTTGGGACTAATAACCGGGGAGCTGTTTTTT. Its translation: CASSLGLITGELFF.

This clonotype occurred many times. The chain has TRBV7-8 and TRBJ2-7; maybe TRBD2 (5 bases). Germline CDR1 and CDR2: SGHVS and FQNEAQ. Trimming stripped 1 base from V and 5 bases from J, with 6 bases between. This CDR3 comprises 12 residues. CDR3 amino acids: CASSLDGNEQYF. For the CDR3, the DNA is TGTGCCAGCAGCTTAGACGGGAACGAGCAGTACTTC.

The chain links TRBV11-1 to TRBJ1-2, with D possibly matching TRBD1 (5 bases). V gave up 3 bases and J gave up 1 base, with 21 bases separating them. The CDR3 contains 18 residues. From germline, CDR1 is SGHAT and CDR2 FQDESV (reference sequence). The CDR3 is CASSLRRGGIRYNYGYTF. CDR3 coding DNA: TGTGCCAGCAGCTTGCGTCGCGGGGGAATCAGATATAACTATGGCTACACCTTC.

This clonotype was seen at least ten times. V is TRBV20-1 and J is TRBJ2-7, with 8 bases matching TRBD1. The CDR3 runs 13 residues. Per the germline V gene, CDR1 is DFQATT and CDR2 is SNEGSKA (reference sequence). V lost 3 bases and J lost 3; bases outside the gene matches: 4. DNA of the CDR3: TGCAGTGCTAGTCCGGGACAGGACTACGAGCAGTACTTC. Translating gives CSASPGQDYEQYF.

Ten or more counts support this clonotype. The chain has TRBV2 and TRBJ2-2, with TRBD1 matching over 8 bases. V shed 3 bases and J 7 bases; nucleotides not matched to a gene: 7. Germline V gene lookup returns CDR1 SNHLY and CDR2 FYNNEI. The CDR3 length is 15 residues. CDR3 DNA: TGTGCCAGCAGTGATCTTCGACAGGGGAACGGGGAGCTGTTTTTT. It encodes CASSDLRQGNGELFF.

The sample holds many counts of this clonotype. The rearrangement links TRBV6-2 or TRBV6-3 to TRBJ2-1; D might be TRBD2 (5 bases). CDR1 and CDR2 (germline): MNHEY, SVGEGT. Trimming stripped 6 bases from V and 6 bases from J, with 9 bases between. CDR3 size: 12 residues. The DNA of the CDR3 is TGTGCCAGCAGCAGAGGACTCAATGAGCAGTTCTTC. Protein sequence: CASSRGLNEQFF.

The sample holds many counts of this clonotype. The chain couples TRBV11-2 to TRBJ1-2; the match to TRBD1 covers 7 bases. Germline V lookup: CDR1 SGHAT, CDR2 FQNNGV. With 1 base clipped from V and 7 bases from J, the junction kept 3 bases outside the gene matches. The CDR3 has 13 residues. The DNA of the CDR3 is TGTGCCAGCAGCTTAGGAGGGGGCTCTGGCTACACCTTC. Protein product: CASSLGGGSGYTF.

This clonotype was counted at least ten times. The V call is TRBV3-1, the J call TRBJ2-7, with 11 bases matching TRBD2. Germline V gene data show CDR1 as LGHDT and CDR2 as YNNKEL (reference sequence). This CDR3 is 17 amino acids long. V was clipped by 2 bases and J by 1 base; unmatched bases: 7. The CDR3 DNA reads TGTGCCAGCAGCCAAAGAACTAGCGGGAGTTTGTCCTACGAGCAGTACTTC. It codes for CASSQRTSGSLSYEQYF.

The chain is built from TRBV9 and TRBJ2-1; TRBD2 aligns across 8 bases. The germline CDR1 and CDR2 sequences are SGDLS and YYNGEE. The CDR3 totals 15 residues. Trimming removed 3 bases from V and 6 bases from J; junction bases left unmatched: 8. CDR3: CASSGGLAGGNEQFF. In nucleotides, the CDR3 is TGTGCCAGCAGCGGCGGACTAGCAGGCGGCAATGAGCAGTTCTTC.

This clonotype was recorded many times. V and J are TRBV12-3 or TRBV12-4 and TRBJ1-4, with D unclear. The CDR3 totals 12 residues. Trimming took off 6 bases at V and 6 bases at J, with 8 bases between the two ends. The CDR3 DNA reads as TGTGCCAGCAGGCAGATTCATGAAAAACTGTTTTTT. Its translation is CASRQIHEKLFF.